Listed here is a single TCR beta chain. Since a much larger clone is just one base distant, this may be a read error. This likely comes from a read error, as the CDR3 has no conserved phenylalanine or tryptophan at its end. CDR3 length: 13 residues. Per germline, CDR1 SGHRS and CDR2 YFSETQ. The V gene lost 7 bases and the J gene lost 1 base, with 11 bases spanning the gap. A single record per CDR3 protein comes from TCRdb applying MiXCR to the 5' RACE reads. The sample lists fewer than 75,000 distinct CDR3 sequences; 26% were seen once. Treg sorting used a CD4+CD25+CD127-/low gate. This clonotype was obtained from a female donor with breast cancer. The material sequenced was tumor-infiltrating Tregs sorted from the breast tumor. V usage is TRBV5-1 and J usage is TRBJ2-5; D is ambiguous. DNA for the CDR3: TGCGCCAGCCGATTGAAGGGCCAAGAGACCCAGTACCTC. It translates to CASRLKGQETQYL.